This record covers a single T cell receptor beta chain. Authors' methods: Reference gene primer amplification gave estimated nucleated cell counts. Repertoires were generated with immunoSEQ multiplex PCR, while TCRdb's copy carries only in-frame clones and drops some. V, J and clone size are those of that table, while D and trimming were read from the DNA. The table has over 350,000 clones, roughly 89% seen once; the top ten hold 1.4%. The CDR3 length is 15 residues. Germline-derived CDR1 and CDR2 are SGHKS and YYEKEE (reference sequence). V was clipped by 4 bases and J by 3 bases; unmatched bases: 6. This sample is part of a study of blood T cell repertoires in COVID-19. Background on the study: Acute-phase and convalescent COVID-19 samples originated in the United States, Italy and Spain. In each case, the material was cDNA or gDNA derived from T cells, B-cell-depleted T cells, or PBMCs.

The TCR was taken from a woman aged 25 to 39 with active or convalescent COVID-19. The rearrangement uses TRBV5-5 and TRBJ2-7; TRBD2 matches 11 bases. The material sequenced was peripheral blood. CDR3 amino acids: CASSPRGLADYEQYF. CDR3 nucleotides: TGTGCCAGCAGCCCACGGGGACTAGCGGACTACGAGCAGTACTTC.